The rows below give T cell receptor beta chains drawn from one sample of a study of cytomegalovirus exposure and HLA in healthy donors. TCRdb's copy holds only in-frame clones and misses some; the assay was immunoSEQ multiplex PCR. This sample has 130,000 or so clones, with around 90% found just once. Sequenced material: PBMCs. The receptors were gathered from a woman in her 30s in good health and CMV-seropositive. Both conserved end residues are part of each CDR3. The D gene is left open where the match is weak. Clone size is not always given. Where it is, it says once, few, many or a class for expanded clones.

CDR3 DNA	CDR3 protein	D gene	clone size	V gene	J gene
TGCGCCAGCAGCCCAACTAGCGGGAGTCTCAACGAGCAGTACTTC	CASSPTSGSLNEQYF	TRBD2	once	TRBV4-1	TRBJ2-7
TGTGCCATCAGTGAGCGAGCGGGAGGGGACAATGAGCAGTTCTTC	CAISERAGGDNEQFF	TRBD2	NA	TRBV10-3	TRBJ2-1
TGTGCCAGCAGCCAGGGACAGGGCTCCAATCAGCCCCAGCATTTT	CASSQGQGSNQPQHF	TRBD1	once	TRBV7-2	TRBJ1-5
TGTGCCAGCAGTTGGGTTGTGAGGGGAGGGGCTGAGCAGTTCTTC	CASSWVVRGGAEQFF	TRBD2	NA	TRBV28	TRBJ2-1
TGTGCCACACACCGGGGGGGCCTTAGCACAGATACGCAGTATTTT	CATHRGGLSTDTQYF	TRBD2	NA	TRBV15	TRBJ2-3
TGTGCCAGCAGTGGAGCCATCTACGGCTACACCTTC	CASSGAIYGYTF	NA	NA	TRBV2	TRBJ1-2
TGTGCCAGCAGCCCCAGACAGCTCGAAAAACTGTTTTTT	CASSPRQLEKLFF	NA	NA	TRBV7-9	TRBJ1-4
TGCAGCGTCCCGGTCAGCGGGGGGGTTAATGAGCAGTTCTTC	CSVPVSGGVNEQFF	TRBD2	NA	TRBV29-1	TRBJ2-1
TGCGCCAGCAGCTTGCCCGGGGGGAGAAAACTGTTTTTT	CASSLPGGRKLFF	NA	NA	TRBV5-1	TRBJ1-4
TGTGCCAGCAGCTTGGACAGGGGGCGCGAGAACACTGAAGCTTTCTTT	CASSLDRGRENTEAFF	TRBD1	NA	TRBV7-9	TRBJ1-1
TGTGCCAGCAGCCCTCGGACTAGCGGGGGCCAAGAGACCCAGTACTTC	CASSPRTSGGQETQYF	TRBD2	NA	TRBV13	TRBJ2-5
TGCAGCGTTGAAGGACTAGCTTATAGCTCCTACAATGAGCAGTTCTTC	CSVEGLAYSSYNEQFF	TRBD2	NA	TRBV29-1	TRBJ2-1
TGTGCCAGCAGCTCACATACCGACCACAGGGGGTCCTATGGCTACACCTTC	CASSSHTDHRGSYGYTF	TRBD1	NA	TRBV7-9	TRBJ1-2
TGTGCCAGCAGGCCGACAGGGGGCAGGTCCGGGGAGCTGTTTTTT	CASRPTGGRSGELFF	TRBD1	once	TRBV28	TRBJ2-2
TGTGCCAGCAGCCAAGATGCCGGACAGATGAACACCGGGGAGCTGTTTTTT	CASSQDAGQMNTGELFF	NA	NA	TRBV4-2	TRBJ2-2
TGCGCCAGCAATAGCGGGACCACCTACGAGCAGTACTTC	CASNSGTTYEQYF	TRBD2	NA	TRBV5-1	TRBJ2-7
TGTGCCAGCAGTTCGCGGGGTCCCCCCGAGGGGGCAGCTAAGGTTTTAGGGCAGTACTTC	CASSSRGPPEGAAKVLGQYF	NA	NA	TRBV27	TRBJ2-7
TGCGCCAGCAGCCAAGGCGGGGCCCGCGGGATCCCTCGCAATGAGCAGTTCTTC	CASSQGGARGIPRNEQFF	NA	once	TRBV4-1	TRBJ2-1